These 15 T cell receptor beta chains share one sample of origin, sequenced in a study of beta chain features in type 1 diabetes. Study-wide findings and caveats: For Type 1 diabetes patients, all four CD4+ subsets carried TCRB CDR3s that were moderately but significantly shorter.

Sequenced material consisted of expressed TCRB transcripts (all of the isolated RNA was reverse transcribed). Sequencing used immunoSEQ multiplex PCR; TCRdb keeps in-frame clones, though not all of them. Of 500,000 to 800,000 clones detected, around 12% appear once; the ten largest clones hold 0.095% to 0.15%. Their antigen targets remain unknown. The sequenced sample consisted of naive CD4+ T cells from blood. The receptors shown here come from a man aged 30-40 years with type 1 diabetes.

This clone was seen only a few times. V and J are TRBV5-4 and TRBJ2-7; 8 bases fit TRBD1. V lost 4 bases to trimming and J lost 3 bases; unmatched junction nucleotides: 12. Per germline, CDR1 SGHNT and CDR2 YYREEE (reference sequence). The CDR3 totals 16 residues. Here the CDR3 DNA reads TGTGCCAGCAGCCCCATACCAGGGGGCCTGATCTACGAGCAGTACTTC. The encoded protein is CASSPIPGGLIYEQYF.

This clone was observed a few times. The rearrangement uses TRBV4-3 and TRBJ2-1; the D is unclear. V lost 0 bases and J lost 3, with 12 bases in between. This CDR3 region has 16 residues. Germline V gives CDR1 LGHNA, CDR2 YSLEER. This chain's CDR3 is CASSQDPGGIYNEQFF. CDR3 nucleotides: TGCGCCAGCAGCCAAGACCCCGGTGGAATCTACAATGAGCAGTTCTTC.

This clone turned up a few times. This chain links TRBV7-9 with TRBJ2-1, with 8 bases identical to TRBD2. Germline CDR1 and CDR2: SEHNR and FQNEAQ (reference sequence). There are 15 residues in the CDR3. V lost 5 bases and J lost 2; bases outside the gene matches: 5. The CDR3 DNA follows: TGTGCCAGCAGCGCAAGCGGGGGACCCTACAATGAGCAGTTCTTC. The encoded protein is CASSASGGPYNEQFF.

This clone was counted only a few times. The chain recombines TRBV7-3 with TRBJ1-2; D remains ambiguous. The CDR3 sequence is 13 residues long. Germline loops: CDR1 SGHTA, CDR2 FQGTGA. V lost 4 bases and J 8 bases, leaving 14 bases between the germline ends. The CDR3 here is CASSSPGLEGYTF. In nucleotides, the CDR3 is TGTGCCAGCAGCTCGCCGGGGTTGGAGGGCTACACCTTC.

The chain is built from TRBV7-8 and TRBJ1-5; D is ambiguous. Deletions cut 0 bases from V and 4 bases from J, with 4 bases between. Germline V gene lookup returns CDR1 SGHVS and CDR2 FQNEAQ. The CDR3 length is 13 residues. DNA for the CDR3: TGTGCCAGCAGCTTAGCCCTAAATCAGCCCCAGCATTTT. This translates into CASSLALNQPQHF.

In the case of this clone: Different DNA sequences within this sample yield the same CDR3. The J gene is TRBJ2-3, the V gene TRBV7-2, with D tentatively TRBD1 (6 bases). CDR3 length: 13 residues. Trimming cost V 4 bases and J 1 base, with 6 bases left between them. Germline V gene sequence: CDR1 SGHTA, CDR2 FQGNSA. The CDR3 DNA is TGTGCCAGCAGCTCAGGGGGCACAGATACGCAGTATTTT. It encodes CASSSGGTDTQYF.

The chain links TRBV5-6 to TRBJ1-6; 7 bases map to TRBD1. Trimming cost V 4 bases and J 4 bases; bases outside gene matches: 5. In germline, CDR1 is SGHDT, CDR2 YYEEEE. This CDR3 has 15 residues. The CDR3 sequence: CASSRRGAYNSPLHF. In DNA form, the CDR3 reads TGTGCCAGCAGCCGCAGGGGGGCTTATAATTCACCCCTCCACTTT.

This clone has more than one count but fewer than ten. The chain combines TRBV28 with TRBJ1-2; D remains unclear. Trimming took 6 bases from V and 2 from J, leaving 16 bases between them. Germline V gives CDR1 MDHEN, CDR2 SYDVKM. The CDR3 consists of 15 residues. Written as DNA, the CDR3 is TGTGCCAGCAGGCCGGCGTACGCGGGAAACTATGGCTACACCTTC. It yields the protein CASRPAYAGNYGYTF.

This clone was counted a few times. CDR3 in DNA: TGTGCCAGCTTAGATGCAACTAATGAAAAACTGTTTTTT. Translated, it gives CASLDATNEKLFF. The chain couples TRBV28 to TRBJ1-4; D uncertain. CDR3 length: 13 amino acids. Germline assignment: CDR1 MDHEN and CDR2 SYDVKM. The germline V and J ends were trimmed by 8 bases and 0 bases, with 7 bases remaining between them.

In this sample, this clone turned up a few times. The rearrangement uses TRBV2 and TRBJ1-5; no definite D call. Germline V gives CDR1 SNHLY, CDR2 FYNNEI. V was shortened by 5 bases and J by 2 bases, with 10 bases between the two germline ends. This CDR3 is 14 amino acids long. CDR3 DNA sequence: TGTGCCAGCAGTTACGCTAGAGGCAATCAGCCCCAGCATTTT. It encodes CASSYARGNQPQHF.

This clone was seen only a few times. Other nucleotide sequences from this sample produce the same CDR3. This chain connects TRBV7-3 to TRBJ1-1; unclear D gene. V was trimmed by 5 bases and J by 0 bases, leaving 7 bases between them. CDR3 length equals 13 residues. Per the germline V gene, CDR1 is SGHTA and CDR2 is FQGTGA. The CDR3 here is CASSLTVNTEAFF. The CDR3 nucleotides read TGTGCCAGCAGCCTTACGGTGAACACTGAAGCTTTCTTT.

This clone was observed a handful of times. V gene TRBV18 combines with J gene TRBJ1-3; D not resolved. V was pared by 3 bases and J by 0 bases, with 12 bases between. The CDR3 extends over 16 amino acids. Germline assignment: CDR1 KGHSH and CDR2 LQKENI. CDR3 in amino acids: CASSPKFQNSGNTIYF. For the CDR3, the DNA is TGTGCCAGCTCACCTAAGTTCCAGAACTCTGGAAACACCATATATTTT.

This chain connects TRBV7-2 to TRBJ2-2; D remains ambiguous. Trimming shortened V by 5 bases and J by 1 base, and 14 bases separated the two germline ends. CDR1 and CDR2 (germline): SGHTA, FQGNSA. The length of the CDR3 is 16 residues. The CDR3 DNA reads TGTGCCAGCAGCCCTCAGAGCGTAGGGAACACCGGGGAGCTGTTTTTT. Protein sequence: CASSPQSVGNTGELFF. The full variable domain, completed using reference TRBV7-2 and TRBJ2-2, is GAGVSQSPSNKVTEKGKDVELRCDPISGHTALYWYRQSLGQGLEFLIYFQGNSAPDKSGLPSDRFSAERTGGSVSTLTIQRTQQEDSAVYLCASSPQSVGNTGELFFGEGSRLTVL.

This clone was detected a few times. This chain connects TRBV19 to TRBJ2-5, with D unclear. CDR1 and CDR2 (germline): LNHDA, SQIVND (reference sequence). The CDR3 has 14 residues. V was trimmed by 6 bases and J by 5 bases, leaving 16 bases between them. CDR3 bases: TGTGCCAGTAGCCCCAGAGTAGGGTGGGAGACCCAGTACTTC. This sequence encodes CASSPRVGWETQYF.

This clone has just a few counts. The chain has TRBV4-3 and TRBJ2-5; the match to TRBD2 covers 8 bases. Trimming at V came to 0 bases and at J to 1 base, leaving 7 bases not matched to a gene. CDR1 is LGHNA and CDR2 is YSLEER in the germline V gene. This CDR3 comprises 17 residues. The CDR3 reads CASSQDITSGPQETQYF. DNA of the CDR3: TGCGCCAGCAGCCAAGATATTACTAGCGGCCCCCAAGAGACCCAGTACTTC.